This T cell receptor beta chain appears in the sequencing data of a study of T-cell memory formation after mild COVID-19. Constant-segment primers and 5'RACE yielded cDNA libraries for TCR alpha and TCR beta, each carrying sample barcodes and UMIs. TCRdb analysed the 5' RACE reads with MiXCR anew, one entry per CDR3 protein. Among some 450,000 distinct CDR3 sequences listed, roughly 20% were seen once. V was pared by 3 bases and J by 4 bases, with 9 bases between. The CDR3 length is 13 residues. The germline V gene encodes CDR1 SGHTA and CDR2 FQGNSA. The V call is TRBV7-2, the J call TRBJ1-2; D is unresolved. The source of this sequence is an adult woman who had mild COVID-19 (a few samples of this study predate the infection). Cell type and time point are not known. Sequencing was done on a sample of PBMCs or a T cell subset sorted from them (not recorded which). The CDR3 sequence is CASSFSASYGYTF. CDR3 nucleotides: TGTGCCAGCAGCTTTTCAGCCAGCTATGGCTACACCTTC. Complete variable domain (other parts from reference TRBV7-2 and TRBJ1-2): GAGVSQSPSNKVTEKGKDVELRCDPISGHTALYWYRQSLGQGLEFLIYFQGNSAPDKSGLPSDRFSAERTGGSVSTLTIQRTQQEDSAVYLCASSFSASYGYTFGSGTRLTVV.